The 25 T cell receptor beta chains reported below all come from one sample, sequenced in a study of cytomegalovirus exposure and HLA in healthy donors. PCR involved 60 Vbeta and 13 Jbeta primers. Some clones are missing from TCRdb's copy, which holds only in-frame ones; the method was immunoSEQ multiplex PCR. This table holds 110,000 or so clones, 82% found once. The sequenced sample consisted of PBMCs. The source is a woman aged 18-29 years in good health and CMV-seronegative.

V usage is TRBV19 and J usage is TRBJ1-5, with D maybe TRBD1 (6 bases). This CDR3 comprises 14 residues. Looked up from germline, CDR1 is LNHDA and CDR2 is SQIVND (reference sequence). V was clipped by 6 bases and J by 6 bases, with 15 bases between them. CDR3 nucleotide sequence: TGTGCCAGTAGCGAACAGGGAGTTATTCAGCCCCAGCATTTT. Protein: CASSEQGVIQPQHF.

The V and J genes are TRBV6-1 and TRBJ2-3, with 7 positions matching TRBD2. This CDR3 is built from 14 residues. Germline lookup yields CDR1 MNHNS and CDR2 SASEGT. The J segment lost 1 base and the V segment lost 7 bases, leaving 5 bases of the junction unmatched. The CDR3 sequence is CASIRLARTDTQYF. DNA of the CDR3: TGTGCCAGCATCCGACTAGCCCGCACAGATACGCAGTATTTT.

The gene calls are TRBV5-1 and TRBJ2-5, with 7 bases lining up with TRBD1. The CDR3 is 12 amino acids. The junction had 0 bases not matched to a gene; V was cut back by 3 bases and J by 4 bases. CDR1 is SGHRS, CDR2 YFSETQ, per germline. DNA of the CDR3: TGCGCCAGCAGCTACAGGGGAGAGACCCAGTACTTC. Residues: CASSYRGETQYF.

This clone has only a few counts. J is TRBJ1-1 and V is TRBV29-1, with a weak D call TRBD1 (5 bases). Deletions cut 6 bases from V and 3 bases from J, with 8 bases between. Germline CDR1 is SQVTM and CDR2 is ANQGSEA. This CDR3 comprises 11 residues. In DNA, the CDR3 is TGCAGCGTGACGGGGGACACTGAAGCTTTCTTT. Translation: CSVTGDTEAFF.

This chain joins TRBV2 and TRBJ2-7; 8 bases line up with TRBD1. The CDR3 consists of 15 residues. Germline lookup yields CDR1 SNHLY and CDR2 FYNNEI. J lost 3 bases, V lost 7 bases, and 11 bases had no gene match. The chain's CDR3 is CASKRSGTGVYEQYF. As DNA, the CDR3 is TGTGCCAGCAAAAGATCCGGGACAGGAGTCTACGAGCAGTACTTC.

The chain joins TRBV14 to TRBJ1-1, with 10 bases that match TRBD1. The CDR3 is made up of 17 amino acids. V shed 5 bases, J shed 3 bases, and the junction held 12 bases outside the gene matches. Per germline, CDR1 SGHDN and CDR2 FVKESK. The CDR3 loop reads CASSTTGGGRLDTEAFF. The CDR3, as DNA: TGTGCCAGCAGCACGACAGGGGGCGGTAGGTTGGACACTGAAGCTTTCTTT.

Here the CDR3 DNA reads TGTGCCAGCAGCCCCTTAGCGGGAGGGTTGGAGACCCAGTACTTC. As protein: CASSPLAGGLETQYF. This chain joins TRBV27 and TRBJ2-5; 11 bases are a match to TRBD2. Unmatched junction bases numbered 8, after V lost 6 bases and J lost 5 bases. The CDR3 is made up of 15 amino acids. The germline CDR1 and CDR2 sequences are MNHEY and SMNVEV (reference sequence).

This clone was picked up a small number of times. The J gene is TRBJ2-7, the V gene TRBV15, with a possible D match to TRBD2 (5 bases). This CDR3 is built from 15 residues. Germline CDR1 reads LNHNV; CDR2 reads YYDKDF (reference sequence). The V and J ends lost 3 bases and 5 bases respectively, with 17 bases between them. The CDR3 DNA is TGTGCCACCAGCAGGAGTGGACTGTTGCTCCACGAGCAGTACTTC. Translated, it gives CATSRSGLLLHEQYF.

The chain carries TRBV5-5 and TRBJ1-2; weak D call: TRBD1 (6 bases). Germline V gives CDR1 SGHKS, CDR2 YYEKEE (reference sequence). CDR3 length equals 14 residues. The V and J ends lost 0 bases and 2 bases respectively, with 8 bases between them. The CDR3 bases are TGTGCCAGCAGCTTGGGCCAGGGGAACTATGGCTACACCTTC. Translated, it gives CASSLGQGNYGYTF.

CDR3 loop: CASSFVGQGVNEQFF. CDR3 nucleotide sequence: TGTGCCAGCAGCTTTGTGGGACAGGGGGTAAATGAGCAGTTCTTC. V is TRBV5-4 and J is TRBJ2-1; 11 nucleotides align to TRBD1. V shed 2 bases and J 7 bases; nucleotides not matched to a gene: 5. Germline V CDR1 and CDR2: SGHNT, YYREEE (reference sequence). The length of the CDR3 is 15 residues.

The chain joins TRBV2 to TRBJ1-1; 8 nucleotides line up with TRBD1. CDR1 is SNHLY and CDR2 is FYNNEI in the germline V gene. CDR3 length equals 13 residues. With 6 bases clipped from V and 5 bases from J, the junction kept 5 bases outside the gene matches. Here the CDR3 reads CASRQQGGTEAFF. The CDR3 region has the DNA TGTGCCAGCAGGCAACAGGGGGGGACTGAAGCTTTCTTT.

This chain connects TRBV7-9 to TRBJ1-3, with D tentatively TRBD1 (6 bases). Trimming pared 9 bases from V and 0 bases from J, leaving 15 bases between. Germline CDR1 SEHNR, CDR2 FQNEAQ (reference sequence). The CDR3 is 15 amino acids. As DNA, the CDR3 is TGTGCCAGTAACCGGGGGGCAAGCTCTGGAAACACCATATATTTT. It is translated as CASNRGASSGNTIYF.

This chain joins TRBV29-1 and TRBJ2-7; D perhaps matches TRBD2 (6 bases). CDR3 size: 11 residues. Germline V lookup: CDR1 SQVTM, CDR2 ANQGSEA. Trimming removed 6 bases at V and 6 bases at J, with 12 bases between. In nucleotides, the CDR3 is TGCAGCGTGAGTGAGGAGGGCGAGCAGTACTTC. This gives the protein CSVSEEGEQYF.

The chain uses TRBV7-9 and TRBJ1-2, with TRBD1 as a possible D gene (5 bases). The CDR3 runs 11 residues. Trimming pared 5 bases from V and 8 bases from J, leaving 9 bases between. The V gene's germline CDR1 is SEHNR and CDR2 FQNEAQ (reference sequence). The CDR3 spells CASSDSRGYTF. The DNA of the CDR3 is TGTGCCAGCAGCGACAGCCGAGGCTACACCTTC.

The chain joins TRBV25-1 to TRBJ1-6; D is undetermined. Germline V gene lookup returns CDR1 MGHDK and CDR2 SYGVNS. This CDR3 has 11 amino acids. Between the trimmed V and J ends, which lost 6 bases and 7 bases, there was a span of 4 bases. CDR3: CASSANSPLHF. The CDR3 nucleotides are TGTGCCAGCAGCGCGAATTCACCCCTCCACTTT. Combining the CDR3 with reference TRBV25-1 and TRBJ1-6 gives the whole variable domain EADIYQTPRYLVIGTGKKITLECSQTMGHDKMYWYQQDPGMELHLIHYSYGVNSTEKGDLSSESTVSRIRTEHFPLTLESARPSHTSQYLCASSANSPLHFGNGTRLTVT.

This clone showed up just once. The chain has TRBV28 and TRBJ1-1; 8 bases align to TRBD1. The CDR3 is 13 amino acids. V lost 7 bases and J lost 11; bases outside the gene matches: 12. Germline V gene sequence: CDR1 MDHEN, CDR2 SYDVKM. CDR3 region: CASTLRDRSSAFF. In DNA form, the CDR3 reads TGTGCCAGCACCCTAAGGGACAGGAGCAGCGCTTTCTTT.

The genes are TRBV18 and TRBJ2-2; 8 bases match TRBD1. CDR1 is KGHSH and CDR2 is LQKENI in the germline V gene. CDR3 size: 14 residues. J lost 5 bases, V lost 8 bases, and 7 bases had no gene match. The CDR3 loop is CASPLDRETGELFF. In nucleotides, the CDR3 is TGTGCCAGCCCATTGGACAGGGAGACCGGGGAGCTGTTTTTT. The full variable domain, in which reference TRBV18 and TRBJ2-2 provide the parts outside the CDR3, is NAGVMQNPRHLVRRRGQEARLRCSPMKGHSHVYWYRQLPEEGLKFMVYLQKENIIDESGMPKERFSAEFPKEGPSILRIQQVVRGDSAAYFCASPLDRETGELFFGEGSRLTVL.

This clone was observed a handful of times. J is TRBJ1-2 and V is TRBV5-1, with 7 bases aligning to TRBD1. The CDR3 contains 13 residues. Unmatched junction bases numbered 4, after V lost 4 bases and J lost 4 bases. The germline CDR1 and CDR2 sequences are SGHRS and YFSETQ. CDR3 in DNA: TGCGCCAGCAGCCGGGACAGCTTCTATGGCTACACCTTC. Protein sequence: CASSRDSFYGYTF.

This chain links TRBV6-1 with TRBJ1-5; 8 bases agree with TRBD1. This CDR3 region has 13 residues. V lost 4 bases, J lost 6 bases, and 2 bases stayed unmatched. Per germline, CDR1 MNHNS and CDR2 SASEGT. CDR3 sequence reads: CASSAQGGQPQHF. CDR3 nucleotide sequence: TGTGCCAGCAGTGCACAGGGGGGTCAGCCCCAGCATTTT.

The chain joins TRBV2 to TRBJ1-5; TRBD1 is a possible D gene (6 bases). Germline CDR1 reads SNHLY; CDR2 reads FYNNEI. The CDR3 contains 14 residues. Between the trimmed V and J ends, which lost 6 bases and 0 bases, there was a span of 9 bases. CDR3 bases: TGTGCCAGCAGGACAGGAGATAGCAATCAGCCCCAGCATTTT. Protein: CASRTGDSNQPQHF.

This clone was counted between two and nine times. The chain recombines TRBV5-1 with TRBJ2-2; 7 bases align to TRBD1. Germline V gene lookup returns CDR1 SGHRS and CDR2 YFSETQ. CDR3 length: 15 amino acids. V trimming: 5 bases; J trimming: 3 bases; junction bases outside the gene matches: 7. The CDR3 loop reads CASRAGTDYTGELFF. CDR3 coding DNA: TGCGCCAGCAGGGCCGGGACAGACTACACCGGGGAGCTGTTTTTT.

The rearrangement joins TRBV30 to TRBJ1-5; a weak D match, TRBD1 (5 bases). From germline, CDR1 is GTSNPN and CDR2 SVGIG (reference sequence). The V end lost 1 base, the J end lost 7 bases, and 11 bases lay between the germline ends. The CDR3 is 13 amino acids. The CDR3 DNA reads TGTGCCTGGAGTGGGGGGGTTCAACAGCCCCAGCATTTT. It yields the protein CAWSGGVQQPQHF.

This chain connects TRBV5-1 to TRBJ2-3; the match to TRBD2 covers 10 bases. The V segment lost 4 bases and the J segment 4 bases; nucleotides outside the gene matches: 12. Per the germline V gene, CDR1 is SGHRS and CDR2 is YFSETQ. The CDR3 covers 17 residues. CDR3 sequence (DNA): TGCGCCAGCAGCCTTACACCGGCTAGCGGGGGCCCAGATACGCAGTATTTT. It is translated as CASSLTPASGGPDTQYF.

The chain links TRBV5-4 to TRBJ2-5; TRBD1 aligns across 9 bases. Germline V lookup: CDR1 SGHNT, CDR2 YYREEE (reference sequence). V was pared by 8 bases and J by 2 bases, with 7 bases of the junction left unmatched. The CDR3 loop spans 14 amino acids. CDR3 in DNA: TGTGCCAGTTCCAGGGACAGGGTGCAAGAGACCCAGTACTTC. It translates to CASSRDRVQETQYF.

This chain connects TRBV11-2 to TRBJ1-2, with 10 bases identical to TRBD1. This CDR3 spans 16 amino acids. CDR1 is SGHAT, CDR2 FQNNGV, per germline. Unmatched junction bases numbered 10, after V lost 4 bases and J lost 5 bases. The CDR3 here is CASSSRVGTGEYGYTF. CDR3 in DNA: TGTGCCAGCAGCTCGAGGGTAGGGACAGGGGAGTATGGCTACACCTTC.